This T cell receptor (beta chain) is from a study of blood T cell repertoires in COVID-19. TCRdb's copy holds only in-frame clones and misses some; the assay was immunoSEQ multiplex PCR. This table holds roughly 58,000 clones, approximately 80% found once. CDR1 and CDR2 (germline): SGHRS, YFSETQ. The CDR3 has 15 amino acids. V dropped 5 bases and J dropped 5 bases, with 16 bases sitting between them. Material: peripheral blood. This clonotype originated in a man between 50 and 59 years old with active or convalescent COVID-19. The chain has TRBV5-1 and TRBJ2-2, with a possible D match to TRBD2 (5 bases). In DNA, the CDR3 is TGCGCCAGCAGTACGGGGAAGGTGTATACCGGGGAGCTGTTTTTT. It specifies CASSTGKVYTGELFF.